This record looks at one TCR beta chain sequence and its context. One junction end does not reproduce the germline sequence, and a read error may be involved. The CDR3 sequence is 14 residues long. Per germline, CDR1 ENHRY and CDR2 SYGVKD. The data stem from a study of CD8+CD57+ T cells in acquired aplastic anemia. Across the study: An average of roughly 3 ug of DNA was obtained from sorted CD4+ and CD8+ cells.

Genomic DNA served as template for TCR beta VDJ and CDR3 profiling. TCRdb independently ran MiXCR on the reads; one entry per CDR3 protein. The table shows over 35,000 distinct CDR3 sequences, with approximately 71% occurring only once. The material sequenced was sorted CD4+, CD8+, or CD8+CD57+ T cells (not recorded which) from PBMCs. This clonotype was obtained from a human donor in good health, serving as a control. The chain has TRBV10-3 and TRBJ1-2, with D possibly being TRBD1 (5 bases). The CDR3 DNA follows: TGTGCCAGCAGTGAACGGGGCAGGGCCTATGGCTACACCTTC. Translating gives CASSERGRAYGYTF.